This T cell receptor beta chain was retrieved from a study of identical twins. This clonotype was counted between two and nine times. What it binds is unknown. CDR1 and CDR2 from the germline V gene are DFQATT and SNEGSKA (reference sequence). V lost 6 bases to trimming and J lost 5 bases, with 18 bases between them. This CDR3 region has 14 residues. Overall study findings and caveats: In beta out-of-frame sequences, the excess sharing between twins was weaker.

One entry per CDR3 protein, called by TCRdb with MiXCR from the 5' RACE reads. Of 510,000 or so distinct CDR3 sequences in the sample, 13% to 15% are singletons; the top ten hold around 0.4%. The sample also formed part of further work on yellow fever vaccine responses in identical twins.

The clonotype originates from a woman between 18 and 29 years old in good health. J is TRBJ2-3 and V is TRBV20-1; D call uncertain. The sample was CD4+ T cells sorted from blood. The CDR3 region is CSAPDLWGKDTQYF. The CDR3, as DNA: TGCAGTGCCCCGGACCTTTGGGGAAAAGATACGCAGTATTTT.